This T cell receptor (beta chain) was sequenced for a study of cytomegalovirus exposure and HLA in healthy donors. Study in general: The study's early data release held about 77 million unique TCRs from HLA-typed donors. The study's findings and limits: Apart from CMV serostatus, no immune exposure information was available. Differences between HLA loci emerged in a later analysis of TCR association rates, with DRB1 most and HLA-C fewest. Analysis was performed later, and it showed HLA-associated TCR beta chains to be more clonally expanded than equally common others.

CDR3 length equals 13 residues. Germline V gives CDR1 SEHNR, CDR2 FQNEAQ (reference sequence). V lost 1 base, J lost 8 bases, and 4 bases stayed unmatched. This clone has only one observation. Its antigen is still unknown. The PCR ran on 60 Vbeta and 13 Jbeta primers. Repertoires were generated with immunoSEQ multiplex PCR, while TCRdb's copy carries only in-frame clones and drops some. The sample contains roughly 190,000 clones, 75% to 80% of which appear only once. The V call is TRBV7-9, the J call TRBJ1-2, with 7 bases identical to TRBD1. What was sequenced was PBMCs. The TCR comes from a woman in her twenties or thirties in good health and CMV-seropositive. The CDR3 reads CASSLEGGEGYTF. The CDR3 bases are TGTGCCAGCAGCTTAGAAGGGGGCGAAGGCTACACCTTC.